This T cell receptor beta chain was retrieved from a study of low-dose radiotherapy and immunotherapy resistance in tumors. Overall study: Intravenous ipilimumab 1 mg/kg every six weeks was given with nivolumab 240 mg every two weeks. Every two weeks, cyclophosphamide 200 mg/m2 was infused one day before radiation plus immunotherapy. On cycle 1 day 1, patients started four cycles of oral aspirin 300 mg daily.

This clonotype was observed a single time. This likely stems from a read error, as it lies one base from a far larger clone. TRAV- and TRBV-specific primers were used for first-strand cDNA, which covered alpha and beta chains. It was with a constant-region primer and a V-primer adapter that TCRs were amplified over about 19 PCR cycles. TCRdb independently ran MiXCR on the reads; one entry per CDR3 protein. The data show around 65,000 distinct CDR3 sequences, about 25% seen once. The CDR3 runs 16 residues. Trimming took 0 bases from V and 7 from J; bases not matched to a gene: 12. Germline CDR1 and CDR2: MNHEY and SVGEGT. The sample's time point: before trial treatment. Eligibility required advanced solid tumors lacking tumor-infiltrating lymphocytes.

The chain has TRBV6-2 or TRBV6-3 and TRBJ2-7; the match to TRBD2 covers 7 bases. The specimen was PBMCs, collected before treatment. This receptor was taken from a male donor with rectosigmoid adenocarcinoma. In DNA form, the CDR3 reads TGTGCCAGCAGTTACTCGGGAGGGATTGATACGGATGAGCAGTACTTC. This sequence encodes CASSYSGGIDTDEQYF.